The 5 T cell receptor beta chains in this list originate from one sample, sequenced in a study of shared clonotypes between healthy human individuals. TCRdb keeps only in-frame clones here, not all; method: immunoSEQ multiplex PCR. The sample consists of approximately 720,000 clones, 55% to 75% of them appearing once. Material: memory CD4+ T cells sorted from blood. As for subset: CD45RA-negative fraction. Every receptor here comes from a woman between 25 and 40 years old in good health.

The rearrangement joins TRBV19 to TRBJ1-2; D is unclear. The CDR3 runs to 13 residues. With 5 bases removed from V and 11 bases from J, the gap between germline ends came to 18 bases. Germline CDR1 is LNHDA and CDR2 is SQIVND (reference sequence). The CDR3 nucleotides read TGTGCCAGTAGTCCCGCAGAGCCCTGGCGGTACACCTTC. This encodes CASSPAEPWRYTF.

The chain couples TRBV25-1 to TRBJ2-1; tentatively, D is TRBD2 (6 bases). The CDR3 extends over 16 amino acids. Trimming took off 4 bases at V and 4 bases at J, with 17 bases between the two ends. Germline V gene lookup returns CDR1 MGHDK and CDR2 SYGVNS. Here the CDR3 reads CASSGATGTSYNEQFF. CDR3 sequence (DNA): TGTGCCAGCAGTGGAGCGACCGGGACTTCATACAATGAGCAGTTCTTC.

The sample holds one count of this clone. The chain uses TRBV11-2 and TRBJ1-2, with TRBD1 identical over 8 bases. The CDR3 has 15 amino acids. V gave up 2 bases and J gave up 4 bases; unmatched junction bases: 6. Germline CDR1 SGHAT, CDR2 FQNNGV. Here the CDR3 reads CASSLSSGGSYGYTF. The CDR3 DNA is TGTGCCAGCAGCTTATCCTCAGGGGGCTCCTATGGCTACACCTTC.

As for this clone: The sample contains more than one DNA sequence encoding this CDR3. The chain carries TRBV2 and TRBJ1-1, with a possible D match to TRBD1 (5 bases). The CDR3 contains 15 residues. Germline lookup yields CDR1 SNHLY and CDR2 FYNNEI. The germline V and J ends were trimmed by 3 bases and 0 bases, with 11 bases remaining between them. The CDR3 DNA reads as TGTGCCAGCAGTGATGGGGGGGGAATGAACACTGAAGCTTTCTTT. It codes for CASSDGGGMNTEAFF.

The chain employs TRBV6-5 and TRBJ1-1; perhaps TRBD1 as D (5 bases). CDR1 is MNHEY, CDR2 SVGAGI, per germline. V was trimmed by 8 bases and J by 0 bases, leaving 16 bases between them. This CDR3 contains 15 residues. This CDR3 reads CASGKLGRVNTEAFF. CDR3 DNA: TGTGCCAGCGGAAAGCTGGGACGGGTGAACACTGAAGCTTTCTTT.